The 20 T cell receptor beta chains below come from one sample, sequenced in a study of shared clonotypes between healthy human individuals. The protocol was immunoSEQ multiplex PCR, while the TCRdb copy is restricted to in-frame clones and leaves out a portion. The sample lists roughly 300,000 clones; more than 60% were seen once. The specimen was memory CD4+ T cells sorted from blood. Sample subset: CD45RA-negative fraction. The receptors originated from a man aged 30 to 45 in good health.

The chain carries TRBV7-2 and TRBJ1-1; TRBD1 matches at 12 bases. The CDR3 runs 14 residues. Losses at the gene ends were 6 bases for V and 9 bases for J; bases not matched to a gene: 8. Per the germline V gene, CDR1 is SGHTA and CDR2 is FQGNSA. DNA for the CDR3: TGTGCCAGCAGTGGGGGACAGGGGGCGTCGCAAGCTTTCTTT. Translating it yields CASSGGQGASQAFF. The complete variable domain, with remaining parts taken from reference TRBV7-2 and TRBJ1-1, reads GAGVSQSPSNKVTEKGKDVELRCDPISGHTALYWYRQSLGQGLEFLIYFQGNSAPDKSGLPSDRFSAERTGGSVSTLTIQRTQQEDSAVYLCASSGGQGASQAFFGQGTRLTVV.

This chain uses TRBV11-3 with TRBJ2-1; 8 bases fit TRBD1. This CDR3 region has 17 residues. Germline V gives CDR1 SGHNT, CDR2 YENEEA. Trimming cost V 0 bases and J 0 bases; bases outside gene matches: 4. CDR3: CASSLDFGQGSYNEQFF. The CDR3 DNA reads TGTGCCAGCAGCTTAGATTTCGGACAGGGCTCCTACAATGAGCAGTTCTTC.

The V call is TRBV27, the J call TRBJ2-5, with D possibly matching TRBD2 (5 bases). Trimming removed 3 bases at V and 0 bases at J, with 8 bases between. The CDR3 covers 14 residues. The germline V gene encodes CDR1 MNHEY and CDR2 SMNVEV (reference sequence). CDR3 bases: TGTGCCAGCAGTTTCAGCGGCTACCAAGAGACCCAGTACTTC. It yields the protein CASSFSGYQETQYF.

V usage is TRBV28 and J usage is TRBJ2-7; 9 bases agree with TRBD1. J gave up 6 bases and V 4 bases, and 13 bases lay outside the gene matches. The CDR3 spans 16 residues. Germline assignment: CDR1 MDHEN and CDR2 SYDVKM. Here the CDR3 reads CASSSSPGQGYSEQYF. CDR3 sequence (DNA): TGTGCCAGCAGTTCGTCTCCGGGACAGGGTTACTCCGAGCAGTACTTC.

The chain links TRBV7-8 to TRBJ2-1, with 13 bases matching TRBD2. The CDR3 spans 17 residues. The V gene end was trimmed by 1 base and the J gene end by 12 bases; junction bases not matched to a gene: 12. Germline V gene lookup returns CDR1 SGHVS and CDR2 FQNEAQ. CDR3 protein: CASSLVNTGTSGNMQFF. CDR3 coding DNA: TGTGCCAGCAGCTTAGTGAACACCGGGACTAGCGGGAACATGCAGTTCTTC.

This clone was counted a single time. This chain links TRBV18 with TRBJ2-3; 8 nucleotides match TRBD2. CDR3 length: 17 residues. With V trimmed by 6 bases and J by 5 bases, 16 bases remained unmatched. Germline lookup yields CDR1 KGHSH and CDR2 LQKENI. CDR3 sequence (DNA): TGTGCCAGCTCTACTACCGGGACTAGTATAAGTGGAGATACGCAGTATTTT. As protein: CASSTTGTSISGDTQYF.

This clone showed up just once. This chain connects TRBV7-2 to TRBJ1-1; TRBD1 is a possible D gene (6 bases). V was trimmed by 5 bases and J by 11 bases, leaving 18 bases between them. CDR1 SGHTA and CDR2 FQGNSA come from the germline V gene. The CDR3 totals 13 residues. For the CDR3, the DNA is TGTGCCAGCAGCCGAGGGGGGGCAGTTGGGGCTTTCTTT. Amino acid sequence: CASSRGGAVGAFF.

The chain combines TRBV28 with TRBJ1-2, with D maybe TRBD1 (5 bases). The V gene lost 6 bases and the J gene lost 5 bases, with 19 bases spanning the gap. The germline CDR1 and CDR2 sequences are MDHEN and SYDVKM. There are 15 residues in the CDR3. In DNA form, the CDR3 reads TGTGCCAGCAGCCCCCCGGGACTCATGACTTATGGCTACACCTTC. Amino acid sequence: CASSPPGLMTYGYTF.

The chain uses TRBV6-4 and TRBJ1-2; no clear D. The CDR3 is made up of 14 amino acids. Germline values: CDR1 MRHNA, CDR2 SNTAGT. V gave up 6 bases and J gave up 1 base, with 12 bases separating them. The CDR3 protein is CASSDGVGNYGYTF. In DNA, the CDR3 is TGTGCCAGCAGCGACGGGGTCGGTAACTATGGCTACACCTTC.

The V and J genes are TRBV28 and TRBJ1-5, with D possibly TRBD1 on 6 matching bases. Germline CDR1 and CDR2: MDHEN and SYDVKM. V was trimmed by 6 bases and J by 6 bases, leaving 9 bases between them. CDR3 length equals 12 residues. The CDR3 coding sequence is TGTGCCAGCAGCGGGGGCACTCAGCCCCAGCATTTT. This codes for CASSGGTQPQHF.

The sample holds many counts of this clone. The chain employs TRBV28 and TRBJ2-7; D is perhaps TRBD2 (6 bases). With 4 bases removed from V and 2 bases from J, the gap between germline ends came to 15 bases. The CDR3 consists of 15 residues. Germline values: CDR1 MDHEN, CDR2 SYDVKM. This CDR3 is CASSSTASVAYEQYF. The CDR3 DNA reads TGTGCCAGCAGTTCAACCGCTAGCGTCGCCTACGAGCAGTACTTC.

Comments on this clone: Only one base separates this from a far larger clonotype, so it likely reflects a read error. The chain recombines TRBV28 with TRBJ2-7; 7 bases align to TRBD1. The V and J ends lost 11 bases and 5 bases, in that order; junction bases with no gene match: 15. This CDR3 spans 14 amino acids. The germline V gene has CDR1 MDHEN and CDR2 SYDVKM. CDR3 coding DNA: TGTGCCTCTACCCTCGACAGGGTGGGCGACGAGCAGTACTTC. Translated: CASTLDRVGDEQYF.

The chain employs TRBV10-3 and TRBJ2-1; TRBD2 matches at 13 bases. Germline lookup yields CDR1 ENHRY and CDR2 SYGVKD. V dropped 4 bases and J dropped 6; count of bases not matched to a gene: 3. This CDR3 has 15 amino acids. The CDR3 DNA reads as TGTGCCATCAGTGGACTAGCGGGAGGTGTCAATGAGCAGTTCTTC. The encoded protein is CAISGLAGGVNEQFF.

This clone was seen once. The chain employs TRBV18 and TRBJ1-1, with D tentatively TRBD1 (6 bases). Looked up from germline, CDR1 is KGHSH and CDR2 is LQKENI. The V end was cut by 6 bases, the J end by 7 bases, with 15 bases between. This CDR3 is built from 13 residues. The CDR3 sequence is CASSPGTQDEAFF. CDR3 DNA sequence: TGTGCCAGCTCGCCCGGGACACAGGATGAAGCTTTCTTT.

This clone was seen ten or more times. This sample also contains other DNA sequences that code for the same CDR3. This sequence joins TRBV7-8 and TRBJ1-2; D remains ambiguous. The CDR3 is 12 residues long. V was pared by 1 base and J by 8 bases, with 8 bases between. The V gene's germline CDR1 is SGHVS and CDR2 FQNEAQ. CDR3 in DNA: TGTGCCAGCAGCTTAGTTCAAGGGGGCTACACCTTC. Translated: CASSLVQGGYTF. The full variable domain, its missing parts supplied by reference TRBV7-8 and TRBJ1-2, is GAGVSQSPRYKVAKRGQDVALRCDPISGHVSLFWYQQALGQGPEFLTYFQNEAQLDKSGLPSDRFFAERPEGSVSTLKIQRTQQEDSAVYLCASSLVQGGYTFGSGTRLTVV.

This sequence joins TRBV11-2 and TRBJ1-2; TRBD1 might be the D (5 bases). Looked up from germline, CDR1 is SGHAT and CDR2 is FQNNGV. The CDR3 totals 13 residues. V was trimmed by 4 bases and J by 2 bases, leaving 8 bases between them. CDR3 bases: TGTGCCAGCAGCTATCGACAGAACTATGGCTACACCTTC. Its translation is CASSYRQNYGYTF. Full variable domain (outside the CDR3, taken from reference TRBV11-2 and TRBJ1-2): EAGVAQSPRYKIIEKRQSVAFWCNPISGHATLYWYQQILGQGPKLLIQFQNNGVVDDSQLPKDRFSAERLKGVDSTLKIQPAKLEDSAVYLCASSYRQNYGYTFGSGTRLTVV.

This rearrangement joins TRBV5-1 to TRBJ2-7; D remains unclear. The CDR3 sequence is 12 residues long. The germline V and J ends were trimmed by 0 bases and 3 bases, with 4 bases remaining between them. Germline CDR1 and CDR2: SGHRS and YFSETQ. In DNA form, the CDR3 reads TGCGCCAGCAGCTTGGACCACTACGAGCAGTACTTC. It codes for CASSLDHYEQYF.

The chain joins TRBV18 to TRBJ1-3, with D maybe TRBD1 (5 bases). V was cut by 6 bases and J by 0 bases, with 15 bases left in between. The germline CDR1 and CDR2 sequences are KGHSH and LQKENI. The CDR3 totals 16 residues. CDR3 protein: CASSTRGEDSGNTIYF. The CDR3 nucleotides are TGTGCCAGCTCGACCCGGGGGGAAGACTCTGGAAACACCATATATTTT.

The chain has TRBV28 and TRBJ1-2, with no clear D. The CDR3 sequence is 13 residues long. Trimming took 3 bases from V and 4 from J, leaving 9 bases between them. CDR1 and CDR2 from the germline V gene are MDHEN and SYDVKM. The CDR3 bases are TGTGCCAGCAGTTTTTCACAGCTCTATGGCTACACCTTC. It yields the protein CASSFSQLYGYTF.

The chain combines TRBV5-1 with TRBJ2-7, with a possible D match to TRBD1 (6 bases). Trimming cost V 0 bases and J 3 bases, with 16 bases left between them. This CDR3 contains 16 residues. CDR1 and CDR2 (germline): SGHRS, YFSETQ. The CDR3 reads CASSLATGTLFYEQYF. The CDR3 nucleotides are TGCGCCAGCAGCTTGGCCACCGGGACACTATTCTACGAGCAGTACTTC.